The sequence of this TCR beta chain was determined in a study of T cell responses to AZD1222 COVID-19 vaccine. Trimming shortened V by 1 base and J by 2 bases, and 15 bases separated the two germline ends. The CDR3 is 17 residues long. CDR1 is SGHVS, CDR2 FQNEAQ, per germline. Profiled with immunoSEQ multiplex PCR; TCRdb holds only in-frame clones, not every one. This table holds about 110,000 clones, roughly 84% found once. The chain recombines TRBV7-8 with TRBJ1-3; perhaps TRBD1 as D (6 bases). This receptor was taken from an adult in good health. This material consisted of peripheral blood, taken on day 0 of AZD1222 vaccination. In DNA form, the CDR3 reads TGTGCCAGCAGCTTAGGGGTTTCTGGGGGCACTGGAAACACCATATATTTT. This encodes CASSLGVSGGTGNTIYF.